The clone carrying this T cell receptor beta chain was seen many times. Its antigen is not known. Unique molecular identifiers were affixed to single, distinct cDNA molecules. TCRdb ran MiXCR on the 5' RACE reads and lists one entry per CDR3 protein. The sample consists of approximately 32,000 distinct CDR3 sequences, about 3.9% of them appearing once. This record comes from a study of early T cells in non-severe SARS-CoV-2 infection. Across the whole study: Bulk RNA from unsorted whole blood was sequenced; chains were unpaired. General study findings and limits: Using VDJdb, the matching emphasized anti-spike CD8 responses while missing private and CD4 specificities.

The CDR3 runs to 16 residues. V shed 8 bases and J shed 7 bases, with 23 bases lying between them. Per the germline V gene, CDR1 is MNHNY and CDR2 is SVGAGI (reference sequence). The chain is built from TRBV6-6 and TRBJ2-2, with a possible D match to TRBD2 (6 bases). The sequence was obtained from an adult who was a healthcare worker with PCR-confirmed SARS-CoV-2 infection or an uninfected control (not recorded which). Sequenced material: whole blood. The DNA for the CDR3 is TGTGCCAGCTACGGGACTCTCTCTGTTTCGAACGGGGAGCTGTTTTTT. Its translation is CASYGTLSVSNGELFF.